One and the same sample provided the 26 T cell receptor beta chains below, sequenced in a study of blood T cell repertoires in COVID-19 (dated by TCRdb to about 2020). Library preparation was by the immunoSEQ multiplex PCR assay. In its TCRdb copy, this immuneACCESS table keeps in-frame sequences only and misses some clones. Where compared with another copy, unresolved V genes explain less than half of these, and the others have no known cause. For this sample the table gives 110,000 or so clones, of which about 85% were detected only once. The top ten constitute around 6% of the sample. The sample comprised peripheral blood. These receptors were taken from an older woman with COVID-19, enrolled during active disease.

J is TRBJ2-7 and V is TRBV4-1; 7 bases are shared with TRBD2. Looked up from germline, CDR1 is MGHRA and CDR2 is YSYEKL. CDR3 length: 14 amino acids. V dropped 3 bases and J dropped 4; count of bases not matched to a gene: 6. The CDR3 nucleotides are TGCGCCAGCAGCCAGGCCGGGGGGAGGTACGAGCAGTACTTC. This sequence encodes CASSQAGGRYEQYF.

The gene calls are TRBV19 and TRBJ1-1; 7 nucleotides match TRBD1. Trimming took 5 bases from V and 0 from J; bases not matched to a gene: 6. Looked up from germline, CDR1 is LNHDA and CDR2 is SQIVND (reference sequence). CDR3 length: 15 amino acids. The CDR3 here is CASSEPQGLNTEAFF. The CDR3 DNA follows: TGTGCCAGTAGTGAACCACAGGGGTTGAACACTGAAGCTTTCTTT.

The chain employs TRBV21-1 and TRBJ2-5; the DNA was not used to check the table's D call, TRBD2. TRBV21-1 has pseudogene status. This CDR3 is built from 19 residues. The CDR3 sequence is CASSKKWGGVQGRQETQYF. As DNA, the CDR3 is TGTGCCAGCAGCAAAAAATGGGGGGGAGTCCAGGGCCGTCAAGAGACCCAGTACTTC.

For the CDR3, the DNA is TGTGCCAGCGAGAAGGACAGGGGGTTTTACGAGCAGTACTTC. It specifies CASEKDRGFYEQYF. The chain is built from TRBV2 and TRBJ2-7; 10 nucleotides align to TRBD1. The V and J ends lost 8 bases and 4 bases, in that order; junction bases with no gene match: 8. The CDR3 sequence is 14 residues long. Germline CDR1 is SNHLY and CDR2 is FYNNEI.

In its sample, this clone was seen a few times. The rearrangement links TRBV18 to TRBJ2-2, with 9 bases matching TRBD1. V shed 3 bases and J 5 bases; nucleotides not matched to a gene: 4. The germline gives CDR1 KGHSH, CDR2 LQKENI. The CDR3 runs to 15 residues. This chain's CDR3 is CASSPVGTGTGELFF. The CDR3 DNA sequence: TGTGCCAGCTCACCCGTCGGGACAGGGACCGGGGAGCTGTTTTTT.

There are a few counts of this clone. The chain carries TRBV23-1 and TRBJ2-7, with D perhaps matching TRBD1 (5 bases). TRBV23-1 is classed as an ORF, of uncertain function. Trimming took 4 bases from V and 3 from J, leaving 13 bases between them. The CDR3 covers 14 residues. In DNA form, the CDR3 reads TGCGCCAGCAGTCCCTTTGACAGTCACTACGAGCAGTACTTC. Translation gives CASSPFDSHYEQYF.

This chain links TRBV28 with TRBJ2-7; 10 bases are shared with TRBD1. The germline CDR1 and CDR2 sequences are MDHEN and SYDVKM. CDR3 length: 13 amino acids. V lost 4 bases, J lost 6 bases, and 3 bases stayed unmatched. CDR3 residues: CASSSGQGGEQYF. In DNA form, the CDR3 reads TGTGCCAGCAGTTCCGGACAGGGGGGCGAGCAGTACTTC. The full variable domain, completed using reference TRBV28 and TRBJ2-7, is DVKVTQSSRYLVKRTGEKVFLECVQDMDHENMFWYRQDPGLGLRLIYFSYDVKMKEKGDIPEGYSVSREKKERFSLILESASTNQTSMYLCASSSGQGGEQYFGPGTRLTVT.

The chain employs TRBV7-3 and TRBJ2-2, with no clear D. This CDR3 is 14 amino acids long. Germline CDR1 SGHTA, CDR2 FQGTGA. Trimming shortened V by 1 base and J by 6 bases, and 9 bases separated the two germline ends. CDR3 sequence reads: CASSLMAGAGELFF. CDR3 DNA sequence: TGTGCCAGCAGCTTAATGGCAGGCGCCGGGGAGCTGTTTTTT.

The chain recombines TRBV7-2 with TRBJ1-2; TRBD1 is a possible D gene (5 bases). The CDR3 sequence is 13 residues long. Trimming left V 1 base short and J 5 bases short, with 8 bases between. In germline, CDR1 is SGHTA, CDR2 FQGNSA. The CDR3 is CASSLGGVYGYTF. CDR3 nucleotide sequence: TGTGCCAGCAGCTTAGGGGGGGTATATGGCTACACCTTC.

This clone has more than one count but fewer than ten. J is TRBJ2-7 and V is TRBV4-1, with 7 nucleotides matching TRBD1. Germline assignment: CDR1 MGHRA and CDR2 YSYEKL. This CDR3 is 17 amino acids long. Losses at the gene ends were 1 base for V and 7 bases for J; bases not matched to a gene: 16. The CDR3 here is CASSQAVNRGYVEEQYF. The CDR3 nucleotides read TGCGCCAGCAGCCAAGCTGTCAACAGGGGTTACGTCGAAGAGCAGTACTTC.

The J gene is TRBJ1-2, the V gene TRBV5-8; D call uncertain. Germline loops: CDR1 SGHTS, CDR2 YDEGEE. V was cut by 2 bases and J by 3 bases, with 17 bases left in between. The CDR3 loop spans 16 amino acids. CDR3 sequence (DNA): TGTGCCAGCAGCTTCATCGGGGAGGGTGCCTACTATGGCTACACCTTC. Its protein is CASSFIGEGAYYGYTF.

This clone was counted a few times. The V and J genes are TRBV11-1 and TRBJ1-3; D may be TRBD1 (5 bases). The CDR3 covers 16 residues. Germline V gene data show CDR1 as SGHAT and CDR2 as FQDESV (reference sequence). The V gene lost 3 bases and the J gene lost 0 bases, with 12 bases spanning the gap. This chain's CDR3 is CASSLTRATSGNTIYF. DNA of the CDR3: TGTGCCAGCAGCTTGACCAGGGCCACCTCTGGAAACACCATATATTTT.

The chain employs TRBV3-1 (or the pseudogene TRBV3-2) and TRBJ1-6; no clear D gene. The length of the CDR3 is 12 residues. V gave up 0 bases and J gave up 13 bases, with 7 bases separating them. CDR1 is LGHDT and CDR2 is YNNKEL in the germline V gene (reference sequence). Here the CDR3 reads CASSQDGPPLHF. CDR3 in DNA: TGTGCCAGCAGCCAAGATGGCCCCCCCCTCCACTTT.

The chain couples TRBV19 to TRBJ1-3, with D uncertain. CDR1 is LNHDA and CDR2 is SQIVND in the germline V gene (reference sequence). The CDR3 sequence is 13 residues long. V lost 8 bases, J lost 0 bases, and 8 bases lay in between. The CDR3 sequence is CASRRSSGNTIYF. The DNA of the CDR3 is TGTGCCAGTCGACGGAGCTCTGGAAACACCATATATTTT.

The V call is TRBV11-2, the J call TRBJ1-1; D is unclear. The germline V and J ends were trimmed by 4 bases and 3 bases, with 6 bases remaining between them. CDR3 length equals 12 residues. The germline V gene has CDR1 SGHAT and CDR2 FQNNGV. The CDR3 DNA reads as TGTGCCAGCAGCTCCAGATACACTGAAGCTTTCTTT. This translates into CASSSRYTEAFF.

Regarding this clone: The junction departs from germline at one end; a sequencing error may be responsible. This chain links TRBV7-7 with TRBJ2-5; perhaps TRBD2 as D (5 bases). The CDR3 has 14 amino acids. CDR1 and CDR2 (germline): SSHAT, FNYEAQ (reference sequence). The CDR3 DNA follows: TGTGCTAGCAGCTTAGTCGGGGACCAAGAGACCCAGTACTTC. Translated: CASSLVGDQETQYF.

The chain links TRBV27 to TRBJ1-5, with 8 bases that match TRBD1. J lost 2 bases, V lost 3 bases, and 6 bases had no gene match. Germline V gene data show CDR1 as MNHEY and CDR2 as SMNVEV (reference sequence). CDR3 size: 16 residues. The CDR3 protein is CASSLAGGFGNQPQHF. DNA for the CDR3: TGTGCCAGCAGTTTGGCAGGGGGCTTTGGCAATCAGCCCCAGCATTTT.

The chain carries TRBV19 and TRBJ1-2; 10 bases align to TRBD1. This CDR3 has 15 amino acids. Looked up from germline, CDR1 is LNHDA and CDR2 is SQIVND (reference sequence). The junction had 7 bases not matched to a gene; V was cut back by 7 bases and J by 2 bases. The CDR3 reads CASNIDRGPNYGYTF. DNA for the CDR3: TGTGCCAGTAATATCGACAGGGGGCCCAACTATGGCTACACCTTC.

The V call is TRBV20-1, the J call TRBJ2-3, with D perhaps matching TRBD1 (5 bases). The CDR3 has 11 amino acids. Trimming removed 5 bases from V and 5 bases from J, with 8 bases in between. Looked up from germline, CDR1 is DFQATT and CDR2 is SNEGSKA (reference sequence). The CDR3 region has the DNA TGCAGTGCTGGCACAGGAGATACGCAGTATTTT. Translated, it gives CSAGTGDTQYF.

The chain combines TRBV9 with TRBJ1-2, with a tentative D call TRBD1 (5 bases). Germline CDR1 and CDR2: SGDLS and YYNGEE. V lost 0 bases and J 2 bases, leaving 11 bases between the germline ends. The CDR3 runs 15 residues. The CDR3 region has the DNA TGTGCCAGCAGCGTAGTTGGAGGGGAGAACTATGGCTACACCTTC. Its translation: CASSVVGGENYGYTF.

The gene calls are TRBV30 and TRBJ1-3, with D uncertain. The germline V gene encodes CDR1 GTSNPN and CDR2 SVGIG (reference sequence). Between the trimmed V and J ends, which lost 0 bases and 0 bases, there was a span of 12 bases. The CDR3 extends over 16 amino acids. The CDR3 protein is CAWSVFRRSSGNTIYF. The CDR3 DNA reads TGTGCCTGGAGTGTATTTCGGCGGAGCTCTGGAAACACCATATATTTT. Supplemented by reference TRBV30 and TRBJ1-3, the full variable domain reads SQTIHQWPATLVQPVGSPLSLECTVEGTSNPNLYWYRQAAGRGLQLLFYSVGIGQISSEVPQNLSASRPQDRQFILSSKKLLLSDSGFYLCAWSVFRRSSGNTIYFGEGSWLTVV.

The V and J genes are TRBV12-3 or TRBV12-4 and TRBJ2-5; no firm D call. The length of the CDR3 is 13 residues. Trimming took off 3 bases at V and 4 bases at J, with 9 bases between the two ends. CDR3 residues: CASSLGSLETQYF. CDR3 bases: TGTGCCAGCAGTTTGGGCAGCCTAGAGACCCAGTACTTC.

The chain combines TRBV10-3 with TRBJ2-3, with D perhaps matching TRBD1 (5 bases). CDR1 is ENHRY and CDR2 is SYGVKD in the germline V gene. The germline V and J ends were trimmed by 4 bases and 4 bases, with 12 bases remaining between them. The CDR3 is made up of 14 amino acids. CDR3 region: CAISAREEADTQYF. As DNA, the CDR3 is TGTGCCATCAGTGCCAGGGAAGAGGCAGATACGCAGTATTTT.

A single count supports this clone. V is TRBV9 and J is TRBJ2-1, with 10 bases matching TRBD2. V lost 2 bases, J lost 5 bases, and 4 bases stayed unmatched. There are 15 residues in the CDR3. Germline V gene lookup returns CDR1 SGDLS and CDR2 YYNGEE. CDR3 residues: CASSVLTSGNNEQFF. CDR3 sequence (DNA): TGTGCCAGCAGCGTTTTAACTAGCGGGAACAATGAGCAGTTCTTC.

The CDR3 DNA reads as TGTGCCAGCAGCCAGGCCGCCGCGGTCGCCTCCTACAATGAGCAGTTCTTC. The encoded protein is CASSQAAAVASYNEQFF. The gene calls are TRBV3-1 (or the pseudogene TRBV3-2) and TRBJ2-1; D remains ambiguous. The germline CDR1 and CDR2 sequences are LGHDT and YNNKEL (reference sequence). Between the trimmed V and J ends, which lost 3 bases and 0 bases, there was a span of 15 bases. This CDR3 is 17 amino acids long.

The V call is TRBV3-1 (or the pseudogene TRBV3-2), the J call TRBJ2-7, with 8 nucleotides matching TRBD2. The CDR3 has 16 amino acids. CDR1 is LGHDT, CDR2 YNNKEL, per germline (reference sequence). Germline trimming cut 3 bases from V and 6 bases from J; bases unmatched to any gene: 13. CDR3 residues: CASSQAGTRSSLEQYF. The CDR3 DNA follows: TGTGCCAGCAGCCAGGCCGGGACTAGAAGTTCCCTCGAGCAGTACTTC.